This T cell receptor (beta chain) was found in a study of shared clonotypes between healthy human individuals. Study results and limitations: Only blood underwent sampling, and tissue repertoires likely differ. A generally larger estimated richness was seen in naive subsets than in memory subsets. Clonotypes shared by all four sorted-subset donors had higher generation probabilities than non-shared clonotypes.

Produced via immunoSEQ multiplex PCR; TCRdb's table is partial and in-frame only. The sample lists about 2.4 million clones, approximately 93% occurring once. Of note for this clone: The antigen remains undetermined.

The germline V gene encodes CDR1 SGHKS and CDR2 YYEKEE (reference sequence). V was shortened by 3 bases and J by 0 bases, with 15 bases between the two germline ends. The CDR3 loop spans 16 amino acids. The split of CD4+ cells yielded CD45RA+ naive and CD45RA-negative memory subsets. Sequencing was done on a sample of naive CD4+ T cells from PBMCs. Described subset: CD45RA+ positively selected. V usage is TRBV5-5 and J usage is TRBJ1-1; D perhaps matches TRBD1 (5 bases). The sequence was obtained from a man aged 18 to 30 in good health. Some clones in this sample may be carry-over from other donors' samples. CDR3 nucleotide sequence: TGTGCCAGCAGCTCTCGCGGGGCCCCCTTGAACACTGAAGCTTTCTTT. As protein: CASSSRGAPLNTEAFF.